This T cell receptor beta chain stems from a study of blood T cell repertoires in COVID-19. Measured with immunoSEQ multiplex PCR; TCRdb has only the in-frame clones, and not every one. Among some 400,000 clones, approximately 77% were seen once, and the ten largest hold 0.85% to 1.2%. Between the trimmed V and J ends, which lost 2 bases and 2 bases, there was a span of 21 bases. Germline CDR1 is KGHSH and CDR2 is LQKENI. There are 19 residues in the CDR3. The chain recombines TRBV18 with TRBJ2-2; possible D gene TRBD1, 6 bases. This receptor was obtained from a human donor with acute or convalescent COVID-19. The donor label of this sample is uncertain. The sample taken for sequencing was peripheral blood. CDR3 loop: CASSPMRGQGISNTGELFF. In DNA form, the CDR3 reads TGTGCCAGCTCACCAATGCGTGGGCAGGGGATTTCAAACACCGGGGAGCTGTTTTTT.